This entry lists 2 T cell receptor beta chains sequenced from one sample in a study of T cell responses to AZD1222 COVID-19 vaccine. Repertoires were generated with immunoSEQ multiplex PCR, while TCRdb's copy carries only in-frame clones and drops some. The table lists over 80,000 clones, around 91% of them singletons. The sequenced sample was peripheral blood, obtained on day 0 of AZD1222 vaccination. These receptors were collected from an adult in good health.

The gene calls are TRBV24-1 and TRBJ2-3, with 7 nucleotides matching TRBD2. V was pared by 4 bases and J by 4 bases, with 22 bases of the junction left unmatched. Germline-derived CDR1 and CDR2 are KGHDR and SFDVKD. There are 20 residues in the CDR3. This chain's CDR3 is CATSDFGGVAGVIGADTQYF. The CDR3 nucleotides are TGTGCCACCAGTGACTTTGGGGGTGTCGCGGGAGTTATAGGAGCAGATACGCAGTATTTT.

The chain employs TRBV2 and TRBJ1-6; 7 positions agree with TRBD1. The germline V gene encodes CDR1 SNHLY and CDR2 FYNNEI. The CDR3 length is 15 residues. After removal of 6 bases from V and 5 bases from J, the junction contained 7 bases not matched to a gene. This chain's CDR3 is CASRRTGLDNSPLHF. The CDR3 DNA sequence: TGTGCCAGCAGGCGGACAGGCCTCGATAATTCACCCCTCCACTTT.